This TCR beta chain was captured by sequencing in a study of T-cell reconstitution after alpha-beta-depleted transplantation in children. Broader study findings: Elevated TCRbeta diversity at day 60 was traced, in some patients, to surviving recipient T cells and thymic progenitors. About two months after transplant, alpha-beta T cells reportedly came from several hundred expanded graft clones. By one year post-transplant, T-cell counts and diversity largely arose from T cells that were newly produced.

The CDR3 spans 14 residues. Trimming left V 8 bases short and J 1 base short, with 12 bases between. Molecular barcoding with unique molecular identifiers was used for the TCRbeta library. TCRdb reanalysed the PCR reads using MiXCR and keeps one entry per CDR3 protein. Of about 980,000 distinct CDR3 sequences detected, around 30% appear once; the ten largest clones hold roughly 31%. Of note for this clonotype: What it binds is not known.

The V gene is TRBV12-3 or TRBV12-4, the J gene TRBJ2-4; tentative D call: TRBD2 (6 bases). This receptor was taken from a boy in the first two years of life who had a stem cell transplant for SCID, so the T cells may come from the graft donor. Sequencing used PBMCs, mostly from graft donor cells, obtained 360 days after TCRalphabeta/CD19-depleted stem cell transplant. The CDR3 protein is CASGLEGAKNIQYF. The CDR3 DNA reads as TGTGCCAGCGGACTGGAGGGCGCCAAAAACATTCAGTACTTC.